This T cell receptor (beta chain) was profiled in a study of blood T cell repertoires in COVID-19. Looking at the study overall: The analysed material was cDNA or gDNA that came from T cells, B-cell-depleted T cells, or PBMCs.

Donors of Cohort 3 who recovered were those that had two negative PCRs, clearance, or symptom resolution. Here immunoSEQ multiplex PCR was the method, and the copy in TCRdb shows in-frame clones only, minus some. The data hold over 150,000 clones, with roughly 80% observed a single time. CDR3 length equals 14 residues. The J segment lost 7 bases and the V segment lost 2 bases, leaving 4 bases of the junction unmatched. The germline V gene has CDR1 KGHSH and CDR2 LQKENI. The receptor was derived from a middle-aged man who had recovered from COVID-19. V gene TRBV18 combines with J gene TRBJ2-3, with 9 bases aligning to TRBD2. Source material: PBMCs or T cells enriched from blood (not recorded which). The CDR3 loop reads CASSPGGGANTQYF. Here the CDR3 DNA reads TGTGCCAGCTCACCAGGCGGGGGGGCCAATACGCAGTATTTT.